This TCR beta chain derives from a study of blood T cell repertoires in COVID-19. The wider study: Sample material is recorded as cDNA or gDNA derived from T cells, B-cell-depleted T cells, or PBMCs.

Seattle's cohort entered during active infection and was followed longitudinally. Data came from immunoSEQ multiplex PCR; TCRdb stores just in-frame clones and leaves some out. Found here are 150,000 to 200,000 clones, less than 90% of them singletons; the top ten hold less than 10%. The sample comprised peripheral blood. The sequence derives from a woman in her sixties or seventies with COVID-19, enrolled during active disease.

The CDR3, as DNA: TGTGCCAGTAGGAGGGCGACTAGTAGCACAGATACGCAGTATTTT. Translating gives CASRRATSSTDTQYF. This sequence joins TRBV19 and TRBJ2-3; a possible D gene is TRBD2 (6 bases). The V end lost 6 bases, the J end lost 0 bases, and 13 bases lay between the germline ends. The CDR3 covers 15 residues. Germline lookup yields CDR1 LNHDA and CDR2 SQIVND (reference sequence).